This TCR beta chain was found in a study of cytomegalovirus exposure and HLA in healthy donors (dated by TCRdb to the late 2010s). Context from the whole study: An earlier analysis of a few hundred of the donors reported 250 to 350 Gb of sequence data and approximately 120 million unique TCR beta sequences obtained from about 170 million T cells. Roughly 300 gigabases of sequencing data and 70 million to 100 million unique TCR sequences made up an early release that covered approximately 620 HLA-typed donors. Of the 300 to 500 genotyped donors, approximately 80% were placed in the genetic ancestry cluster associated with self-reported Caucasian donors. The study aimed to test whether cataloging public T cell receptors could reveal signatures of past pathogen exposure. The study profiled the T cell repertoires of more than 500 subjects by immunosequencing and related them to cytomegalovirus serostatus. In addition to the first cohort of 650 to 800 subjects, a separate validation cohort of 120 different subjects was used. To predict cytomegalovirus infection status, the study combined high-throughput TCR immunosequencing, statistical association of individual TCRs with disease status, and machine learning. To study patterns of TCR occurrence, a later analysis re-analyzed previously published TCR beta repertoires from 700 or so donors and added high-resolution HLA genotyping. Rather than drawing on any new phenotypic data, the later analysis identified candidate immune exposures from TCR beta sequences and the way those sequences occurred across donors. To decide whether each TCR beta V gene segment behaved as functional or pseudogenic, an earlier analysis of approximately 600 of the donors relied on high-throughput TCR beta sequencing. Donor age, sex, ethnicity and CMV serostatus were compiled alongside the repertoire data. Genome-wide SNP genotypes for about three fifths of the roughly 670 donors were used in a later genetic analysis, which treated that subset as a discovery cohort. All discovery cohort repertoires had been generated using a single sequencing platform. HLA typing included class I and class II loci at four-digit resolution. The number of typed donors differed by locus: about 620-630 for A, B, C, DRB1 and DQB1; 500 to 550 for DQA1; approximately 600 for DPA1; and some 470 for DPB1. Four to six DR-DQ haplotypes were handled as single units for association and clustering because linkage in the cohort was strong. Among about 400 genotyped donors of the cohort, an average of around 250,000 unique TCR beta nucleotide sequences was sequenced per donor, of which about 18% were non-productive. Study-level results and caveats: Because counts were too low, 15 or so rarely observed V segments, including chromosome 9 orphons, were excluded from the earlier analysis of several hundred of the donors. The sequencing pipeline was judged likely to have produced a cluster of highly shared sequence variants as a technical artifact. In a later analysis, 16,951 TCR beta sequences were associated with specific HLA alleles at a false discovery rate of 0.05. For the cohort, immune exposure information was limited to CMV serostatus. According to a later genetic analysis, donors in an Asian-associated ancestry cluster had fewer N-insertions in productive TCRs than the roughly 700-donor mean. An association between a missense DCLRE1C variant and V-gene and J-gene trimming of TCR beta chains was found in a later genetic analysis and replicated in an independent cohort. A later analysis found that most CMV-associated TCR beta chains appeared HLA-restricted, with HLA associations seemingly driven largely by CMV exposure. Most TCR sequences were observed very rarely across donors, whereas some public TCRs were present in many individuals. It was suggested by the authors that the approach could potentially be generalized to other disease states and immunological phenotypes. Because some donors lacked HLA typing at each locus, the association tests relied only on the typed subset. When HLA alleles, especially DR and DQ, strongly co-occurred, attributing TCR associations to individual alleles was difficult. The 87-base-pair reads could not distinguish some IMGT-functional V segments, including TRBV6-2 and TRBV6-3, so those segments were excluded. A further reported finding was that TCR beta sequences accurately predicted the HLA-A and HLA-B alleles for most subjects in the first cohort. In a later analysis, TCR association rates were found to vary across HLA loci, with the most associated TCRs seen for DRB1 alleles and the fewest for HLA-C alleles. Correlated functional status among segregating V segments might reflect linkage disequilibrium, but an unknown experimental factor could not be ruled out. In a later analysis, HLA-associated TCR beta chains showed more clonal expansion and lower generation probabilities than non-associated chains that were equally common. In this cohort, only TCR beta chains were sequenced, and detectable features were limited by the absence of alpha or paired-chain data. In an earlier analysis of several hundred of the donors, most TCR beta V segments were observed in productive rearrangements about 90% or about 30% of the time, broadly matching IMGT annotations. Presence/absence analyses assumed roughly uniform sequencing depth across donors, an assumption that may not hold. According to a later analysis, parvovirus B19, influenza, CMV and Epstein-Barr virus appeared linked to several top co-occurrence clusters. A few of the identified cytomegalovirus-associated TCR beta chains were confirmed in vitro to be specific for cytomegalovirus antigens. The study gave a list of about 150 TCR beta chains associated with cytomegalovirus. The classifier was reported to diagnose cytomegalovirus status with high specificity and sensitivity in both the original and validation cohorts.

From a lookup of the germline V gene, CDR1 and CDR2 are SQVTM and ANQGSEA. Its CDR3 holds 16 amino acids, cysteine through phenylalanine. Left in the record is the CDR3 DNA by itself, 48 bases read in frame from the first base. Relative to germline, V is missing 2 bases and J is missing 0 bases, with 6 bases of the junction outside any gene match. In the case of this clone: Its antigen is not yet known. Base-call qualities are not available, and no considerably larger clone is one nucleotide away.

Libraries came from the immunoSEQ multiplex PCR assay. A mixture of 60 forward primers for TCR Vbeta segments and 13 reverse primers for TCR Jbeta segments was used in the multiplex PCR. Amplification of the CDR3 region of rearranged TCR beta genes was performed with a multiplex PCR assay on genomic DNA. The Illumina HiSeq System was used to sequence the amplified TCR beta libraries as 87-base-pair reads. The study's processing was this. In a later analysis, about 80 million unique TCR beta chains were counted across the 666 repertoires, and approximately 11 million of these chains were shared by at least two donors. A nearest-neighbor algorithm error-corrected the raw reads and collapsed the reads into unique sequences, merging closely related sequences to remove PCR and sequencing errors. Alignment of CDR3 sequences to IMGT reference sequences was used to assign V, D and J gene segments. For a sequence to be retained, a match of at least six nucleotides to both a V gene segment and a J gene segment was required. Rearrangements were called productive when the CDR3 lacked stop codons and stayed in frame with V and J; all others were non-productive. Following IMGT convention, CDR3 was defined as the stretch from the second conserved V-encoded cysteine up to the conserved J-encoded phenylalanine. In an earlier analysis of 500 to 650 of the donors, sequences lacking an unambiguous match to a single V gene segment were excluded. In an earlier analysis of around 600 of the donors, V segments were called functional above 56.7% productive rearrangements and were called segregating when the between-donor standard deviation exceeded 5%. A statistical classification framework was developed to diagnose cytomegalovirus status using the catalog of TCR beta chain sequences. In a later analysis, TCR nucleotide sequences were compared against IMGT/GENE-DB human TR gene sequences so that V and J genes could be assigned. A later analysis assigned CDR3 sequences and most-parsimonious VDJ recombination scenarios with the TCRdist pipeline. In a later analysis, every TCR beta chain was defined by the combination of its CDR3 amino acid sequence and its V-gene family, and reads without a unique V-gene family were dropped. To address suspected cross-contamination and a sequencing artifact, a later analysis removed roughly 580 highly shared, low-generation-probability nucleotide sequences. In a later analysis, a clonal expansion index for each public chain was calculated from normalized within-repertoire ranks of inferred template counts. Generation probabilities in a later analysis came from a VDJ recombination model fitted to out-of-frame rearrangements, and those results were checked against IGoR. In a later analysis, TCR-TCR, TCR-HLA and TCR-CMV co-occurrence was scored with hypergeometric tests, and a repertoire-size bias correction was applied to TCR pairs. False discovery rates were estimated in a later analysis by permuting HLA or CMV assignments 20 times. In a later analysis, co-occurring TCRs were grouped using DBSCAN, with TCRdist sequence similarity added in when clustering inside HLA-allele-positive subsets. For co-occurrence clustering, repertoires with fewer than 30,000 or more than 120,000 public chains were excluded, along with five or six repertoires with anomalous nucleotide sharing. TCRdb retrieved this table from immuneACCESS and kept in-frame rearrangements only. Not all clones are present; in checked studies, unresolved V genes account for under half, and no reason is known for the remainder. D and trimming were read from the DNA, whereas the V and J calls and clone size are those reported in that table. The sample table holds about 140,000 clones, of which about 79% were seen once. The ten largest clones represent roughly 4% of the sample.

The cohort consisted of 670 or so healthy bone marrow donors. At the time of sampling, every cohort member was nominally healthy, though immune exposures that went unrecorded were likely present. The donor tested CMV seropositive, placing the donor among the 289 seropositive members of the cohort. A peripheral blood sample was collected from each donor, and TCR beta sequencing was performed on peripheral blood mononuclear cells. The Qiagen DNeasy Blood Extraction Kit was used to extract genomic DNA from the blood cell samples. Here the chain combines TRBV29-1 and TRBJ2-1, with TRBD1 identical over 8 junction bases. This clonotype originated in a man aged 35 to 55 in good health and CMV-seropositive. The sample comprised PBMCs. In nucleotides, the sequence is TGCAGCGTTGAACCGGGGGACAGGAGCTCCTACAATGAGCAGTTCTTC. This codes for CSVEPGDRSSYNEQFF.